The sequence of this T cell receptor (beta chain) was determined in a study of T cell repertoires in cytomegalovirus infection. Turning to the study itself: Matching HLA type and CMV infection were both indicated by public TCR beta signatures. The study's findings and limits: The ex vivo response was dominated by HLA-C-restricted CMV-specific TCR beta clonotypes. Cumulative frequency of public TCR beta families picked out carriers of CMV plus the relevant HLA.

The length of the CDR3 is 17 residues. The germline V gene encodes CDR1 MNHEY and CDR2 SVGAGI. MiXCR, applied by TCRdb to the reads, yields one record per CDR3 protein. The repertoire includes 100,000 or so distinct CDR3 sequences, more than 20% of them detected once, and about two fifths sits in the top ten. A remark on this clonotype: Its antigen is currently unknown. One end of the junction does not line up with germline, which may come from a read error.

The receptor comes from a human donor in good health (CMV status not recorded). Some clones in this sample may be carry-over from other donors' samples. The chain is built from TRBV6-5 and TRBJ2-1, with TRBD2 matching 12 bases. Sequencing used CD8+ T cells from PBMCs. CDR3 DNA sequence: TGTGCCAGCAGTGACTCGGCTAGCGGGGGGGCCGACAATGAGCAGTTCTTC. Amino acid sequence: CASSDSASGGADNEQFF.